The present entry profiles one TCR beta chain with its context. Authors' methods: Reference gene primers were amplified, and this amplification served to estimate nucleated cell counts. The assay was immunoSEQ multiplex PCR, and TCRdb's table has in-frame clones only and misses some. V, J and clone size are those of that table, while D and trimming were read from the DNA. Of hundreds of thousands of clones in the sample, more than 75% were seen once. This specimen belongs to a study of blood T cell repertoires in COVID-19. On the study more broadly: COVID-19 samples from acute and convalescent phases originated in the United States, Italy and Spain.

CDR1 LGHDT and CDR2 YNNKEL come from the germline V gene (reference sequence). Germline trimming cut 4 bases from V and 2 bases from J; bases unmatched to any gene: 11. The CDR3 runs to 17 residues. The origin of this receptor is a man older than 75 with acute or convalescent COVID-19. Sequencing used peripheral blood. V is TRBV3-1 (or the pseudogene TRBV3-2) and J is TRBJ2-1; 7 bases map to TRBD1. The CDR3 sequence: CASSPLGKQGPYNEQFF. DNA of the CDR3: TGTGCCAGCAGCCCCCTCGGAAAACAGGGGCCCTACAATGAGCAGTTCTTC.